The 8 T cell receptor beta chains given below trace back to one sample, sequenced in a study of regulatory T cells in long-lasting Graves disease. Time point specified: newly diagnosed GD, antithyroid drugs for less than 3 months. The TCR library was prepared using RNA isolated from PBMCs. Researchers made TCR beta libraries by using iRepertoire HTBI primers and running Arm-PCR on CDR3 regions. TCRdb passed the multiplex PCR reads through MiXCR, listing each CDR3 protein once. The table includes around 400,000 distinct CDR3 sequences, 15% to 18% detected once. The input for sequencing was peripheral blood mononuclear cells (PBMCs), taken at new diagnosis, from a patient treated with antithyroid drugs. These receptors were collected from a female donor with Graves disease.

There are many counts of this clonotype. V gene TRBV27 combines with J gene TRBJ2-5; a possible D gene is TRBD2 (6 bases). V gave up 3 bases and J gave up 4 bases, with 9 bases separating them. The CDR3 is 13 residues long. Germline V gives CDR1 MNHEY, CDR2 SMNVEV (reference sequence). The CDR3 sequence is CASSFPGGETQYF. The CDR3 coding sequence is TGTGCCAGCAGTTTCCCCGGGGGAGAGACCCAGTACTTC.

This clonotype was found many times. V gene TRBV7-2 combines with J gene TRBJ1-1; D ambiguous. The length of the CDR3 is 15 residues. V was clipped by 8 bases and J by 1 base, with 17 bases between them. CDR1 SGHTA and CDR2 FQGNSA come from the germline V gene. CDR3 nucleotide sequence: TGTGCCAGCCCCTTCGACACGCATTGGAACACTGAAGCTTTCTTT. This sequence encodes CASPFDTHWNTEAFF.

This clonotype was detected many times. The CDR3 region has the DNA TGCAGTGCTACGTATAAGCGGGTCGACACCGGGGAGCTGTTTTTT. Translating gives CSATYKRVDTGELFF. The V call is TRBV20-1, the J call TRBJ2-2; TRBD2 is a possible D gene (6 bases). Trimming took off 4 bases at V and 3 bases at J, with 15 bases between the two ends. CDR1 and CDR2 (germline): DFQATT, SNEGSKA (reference sequence). The CDR3 consists of 15 residues.

This clonotype was counted only a few times. The chain has TRBV15 and TRBJ1-4; perhaps TRBD1 as D (6 bases). Trimming removed 5 bases at V and 13 bases at J, with 17 bases between. Germline V CDR1 and CDR2: LNHNV, YYDKDF (reference sequence). The length of the CDR3 is 13 residues. In DNA, the CDR3 is TGTGCCACCAGCCAGGGGAGTTCCTCCTTACTGTTTTTT. Amino acids: CATSQGSSSLLFF.

This clonotype was seen many times. This chain uses TRBV10-2 with TRBJ2-1, with D possibly called TRBD1 or TRBD2 (6 bases each). The V end lost 6 bases, the J end lost 5 bases, and 14 bases lay between the germline ends. There are 14 residues in the CDR3. The V gene's germline CDR1 is WSHSY and CDR2 SAAADI. The CDR3 coding sequence is TGCGCCAGCAGGGACGCGGGACAACACAATGAGCAGTTCTTC. Encoded protein: CASRDAGQHNEQFF.

This clonotype occurred many times. V and J are TRBV11-2 and TRBJ2-1, with 10 bases aligning to TRBD2. J lost 3 bases, V lost 1 base, and 9 bases had no gene match. The CDR3 sequence is 18 residues long. Per germline, CDR1 SGHAT and CDR2 FQNNGV. The DNA for the CDR3 is TGTGCCAGCAGCTTAGTGGTTGGGACTAGCGACTTCTACAATGAGCAGTTCTTC. Amino acids: CASSLVVGTSDFYNEQFF.

In its sample, this clonotype was seen many times. This chain joins TRBV19 and TRBJ1-1, with D perhaps TRBD1 (5 bases). CDR1 LNHDA and CDR2 SQIVND come from the germline V gene (reference sequence). The ends were cut back, 7 bases at V and 2 bases at J, with 11 bases in the middle. The CDR3 has 13 amino acids. CDR3 nucleotide sequence: TGTGCCAGTAAGGACAATCGAAACACTGAAGCTTTCTTT. This gives the protein CASKDNRNTEAFF.

The chain is built from TRBV3-1 and TRBJ2-7; 9 bases match TRBD2. Near its end, the DNA agrees better with TRBJ2-5, so the J call may be wrong. The CDR3 covers 14 residues. From germline, CDR1 is LGHDT and CDR2 YNNKEL (reference sequence). The CDR3 coding sequence is TGTGCCAGCAGCCAGCGGGGGGGCCTAGAGACCCAGTACTTC. It specifies CASSQRGGLETQYF.